This TCR beta chain was found in a study of blood T cell repertoires in COVID-19. Original data processing: The authors estimated nucleated cell counts from reference gene primer amplification. Here immunoSEQ multiplex PCR was the method, and the copy in TCRdb shows in-frame clones only, minus some. The DNA was the basis for D and trimming; V, J and clone size are from that table. The data show 75,000 or so clones, approximately 80% seen once. This receptor was obtained from a man between 60 and 70 years old with active or convalescent COVID-19. The sample taken for sequencing was peripheral blood.

CDR3 in amino acids: CAISDKGLGNTEAFF. The CDR3 DNA sequence: TGTGCCATCAGTGATAAGGGACTCGGGAACACTGAAGCTTTCTTT. This chain connects TRBV10-3 to TRBJ1-1; a weak D match, TRBD1 (5 bases). CDR3 length: 15 amino acids. The V and J ends lost 3 bases and 1 base respectively, with 12 bases between them. Germline V gene lookup returns CDR1 ENHRY and CDR2 SYGVKD.